The rows below give T cell receptor beta chains drawn from one sample of a study of shared clonotypes between healthy human individuals. Generated by immunoSEQ multiplex PCR, the TCRdb table keeps only in-frame clones and is missing some. The table lists roughly 1.4 million clones, about 98.5% of them singletons, with around 0.38% in the top ten. Sequences were obtained from naive CD4+ T cells sorted from blood. The source of these receptors is a man aged 25 to 40 in good health. CDR3s include the opening cysteine and the closing phenylalanine or tryptophan. A D gene is named only where the DNA matches it firmly. Some rows mark clone size as missing; the rest say once, few, many or name a class of expanded clone.

clone_size	v_call	j_call	d_call	cdr3_nt	cdr3_aa
-	TRBV5-5	TRBJ2-7	-	TGTGCCAGCAGCTTGAGCGGGCATACCTACGAGCAGTACTTC	CASSLSGHTYEQYF
-	TRBV27	TRBJ2-7	-	TGTGCCAGCAGTCTTCAGTTAGGGGGTAACTACGAGCAGTACTTC	CASSLQLGGNYEQYF
-	TRBV25-1	TRBJ1-5	-	TGTGCCAGCAGTGGGGCAGGGAATCAGCCCCAGCATTTT	CASSGAGNQPQHF
-	TRBV6-6	TRBJ2-2	TRBD1	TGTGCCAGCAGTACCTGGACAGGGCTTAGCGGGGAGCTGTTTTTT	CASSTWTGLSGELFF
-	TRBV30	TRBJ1-2	-	TGTGCCTGGAGTGTTTTGCCCCCCCGGGCCCGCCTTAACTATGGCTACACCTTC	CAWSVLPPRARLNYGYTF
-	TRBV7-6	TRBJ2-1	TRBD2	TGTGCCAGCAGCTTGCGAGGTAGCGGGAGGCCCCCGTACAATGAGCAGTTCTTC	CASSLRGSGRPPYNEQFF
-	TRBV27	TRBJ2-3	-	TGTGCCAGCAGTTCCCAACAGTTTTCAGATACGCAGTATTTT	CASSSQQFSDTQYF
-	TRBV5-8	TRBJ2-1	-	TGTGCCAGCAGCTTCGGGTATGCCTACAATGAGCAGTTCTTC	CASSFGYAYNEQFF
-	TRBV5-1	TRBJ2-7	TRBD1	TGCGCCAGCAGCGATAGGACAGGGAGCTCCTACGAGCAGTACTTC	CASSDRTGSSYEQYF
-	TRBV11-1	TRBJ2-5	-	TGTGCCAGCAGCCGAAACAGGGTGTACCAAGAGACCCAGTACTTC	CASSRNRVYQETQYF
-	TRBV6-6	TRBJ1-5	-	TGTGCCAGCAGCCGAGAGTTGAGGGGGGGCGATCAGCCCCAGCATTTT	CASSRELRGGDQPQHF
-	TRBV9	TRBJ2-5	-	TGTGCCAGCAGCGTAGCACCCCAAGAGACCCAGTACTTC	CASSVAPQETQYF
-	TRBV9	TRBJ2-5	TRBD2	TGTGCCAGCAGCGCTAGCGGGAGGGCCCTTGGGGCCCAGTACTTC	CASSASGRALGAQYF
-	TRBV19	TRBJ1-5	-	TGTGCCAGTAGTATAGGGGGAGGTGGGAGCAATCAGCCCCAGCATTTT	CASSIGGGGSNQPQHF
-	TRBV5-1	TRBJ2-2	TRBD2	TGCGCCAGCAGTCGACTAGCGGACAACACCGGGGAGCTGTTTTTT	CASSRLADNTGELFF
-	TRBV7-2	TRBJ2-2	TRBD2	TGTGCCAGCAGCTTAGGGTCTCTAGCGGGAGATGACACCGGGGAGCTGTTTTTT	CASSLGSLAGDDTGELFF
-	TRBV5-4	TRBJ2-7	TRBD2	TGTGCCAGCAGCTTGGCCCGGGGTAGCGGGAGGTACGAGCAGTACTTC	CASSLARGSGRYEQYF
-	TRBV5-1	TRBJ2-7	-	TGCGCCAGCAGCTTGGGCGGACCCCAGTACGAGCAGTACTTC	CASSLGGPQYEQYF
-	TRBV7-2	TRBJ1-5	-	TGTGCCAGCAGCTTACGGCAGGGTAGCAATCAGCCCCAGCATTTT	CASSLRQGSNQPQHF
once	TRBV7-2	TRBJ2-1	-	TGTGCCAGCACCTCAGAGCTGAAAGCGGGCAATGAGCAGTTCTTC	CASTSELKAGNEQFF
-	TRBV5-1	TRBJ2-7	-	TGCGCCAGCAGCTCCGGACTATACTACGAGCAGTACTTC	CASSSGLYYEQYF
-	TRBV5-4	TRBJ2-2	TRBD2	TGTGCCAGCAGCCGGACTAGCGGGAATCGCAAAACGAACACCGGGGAGCTGTTTTTT	CASSRTSGNRKTNTGELFF
-	TRBV28	TRBJ2-7	-	TGTGCCAGCAGCTATACTAGGGCTAGCTCCTACGAGCAGTACTTC	CASSYTRASSYEQYF
many	TRBV30	TRBJ2-7	-	TGTGCCTGGGACAGAGATTCCTACGAGCAGTACTTC	CAWDRDSYEQYF
-	TRBV9	TRBJ1-3	-	TGTGCCAGCAGCGTAGCCATGACAGTTCTCTCTGGAAACACCATATATTTT	CASSVAMTVLSGNTIYF
-	TRBV7-6	TRBJ2-1	TRBD2	TGTGCCAGCAGCTTAGCCCCCACTGGCGGGACTAACAATGAGCAGTTCTTC	CASSLAPTGGTNNEQFF
once	TRBV4-2	TRBJ2-7	-	TGTGCCAGCAGCCAAGAATTGAGACAGACCACCTACGAGCAGTACTTC	CASSQELRQTTYEQYF
-	TRBV5-1	TRBJ1-3	-	TGCGCCAGCAGCTTGGTCGGCGGCGTAGGAGGCTCTGGAAACACCATATATTTT	CASSLVGGVGGSGNTIYF
-	TRBV28	TRBJ2-3	-	TGTGCCAGCAGTTTTTGGGAGGAAGGCACAGATACGCAGTATTTT	CASSFWEEGTDTQYF
-	TRBV7-9	TRBJ2-5	TRBD2	TGTGCCAGCAGCTTGCTCCGGGGGGGCGAGACCCAGTACTTC	CASSLLRGGETQYF
-	TRBV18	TRBJ2-5	-	TGTGCCAGCTCACCTTCTACTAGTACGGAGACCCAGTACTTC	CASSPSTSTETQYF
-	TRBV5-4	TRBJ2-2	TRBD2	TGTGCCAGCAGCCGACTAGCGGGAGGCGAGGACACCGGGGAGCTGTTTTTT	CASSRLAGGEDTGELFF
-	TRBV5-5	TRBJ2-7	TRBD2	TGTGCCAGCAGCTCTGCGAGGACTAGCGTTTACGAGCAGTACTTC	CASSSARTSVYEQYF
-	TRBV12-5	TRBJ1-1	-	TGTGCTAGTGGTTTGGTACTAGGGCAGCCGGTCACTGAAGCTTTCTTT	CASGLVLGQPVTEAFF
once	TRBV19	TRBJ1-2	TRBD1	TGTGCCAGTAGTGCTCACAGGGGAACTAACTATGGCTACACCTTC	CASSAHRGTNYGYTF
-	TRBV6-5	TRBJ2-2	-	TGTGCCAGTAGGGGGACGGGCAACACCGGGGAGCTGTTTTTT	CASRGTGNTGELFF
-	TRBV10-3	TRBJ2-2	-	TGTGCCATCAGTGTATACACCGGGGAGCTGTTTTTT	CAISVYTGELFF